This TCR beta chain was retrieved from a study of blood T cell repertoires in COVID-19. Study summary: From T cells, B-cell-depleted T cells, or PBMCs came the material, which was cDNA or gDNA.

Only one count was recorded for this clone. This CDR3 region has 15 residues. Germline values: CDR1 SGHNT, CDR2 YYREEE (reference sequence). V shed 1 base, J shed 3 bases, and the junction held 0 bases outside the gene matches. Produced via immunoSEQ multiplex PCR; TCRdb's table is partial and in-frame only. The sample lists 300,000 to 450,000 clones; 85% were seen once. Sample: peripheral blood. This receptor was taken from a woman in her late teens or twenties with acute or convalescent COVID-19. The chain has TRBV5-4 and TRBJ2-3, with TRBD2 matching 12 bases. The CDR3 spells CASSLTSGGTDTQYF. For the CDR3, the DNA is TGTGCCAGCAGCTTGACTAGCGGGGGGACAGATACGCAGTATTTT.